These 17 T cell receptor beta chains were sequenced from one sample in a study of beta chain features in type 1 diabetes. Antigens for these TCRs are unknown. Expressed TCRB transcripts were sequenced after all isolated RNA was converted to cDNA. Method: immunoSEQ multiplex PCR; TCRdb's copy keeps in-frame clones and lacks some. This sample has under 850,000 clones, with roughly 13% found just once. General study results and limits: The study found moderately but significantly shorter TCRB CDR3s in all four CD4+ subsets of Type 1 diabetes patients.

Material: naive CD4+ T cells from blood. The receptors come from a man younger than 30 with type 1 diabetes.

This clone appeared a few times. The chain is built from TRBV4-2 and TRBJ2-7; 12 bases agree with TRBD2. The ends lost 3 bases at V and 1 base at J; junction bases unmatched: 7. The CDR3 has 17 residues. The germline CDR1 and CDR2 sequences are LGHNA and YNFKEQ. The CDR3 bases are TGTGCCAGCAGCCACTTAAGGACTAGCGGGGATTCCTACGAGCAGTACTTC. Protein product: CASSHLRTSGDSYEQYF.

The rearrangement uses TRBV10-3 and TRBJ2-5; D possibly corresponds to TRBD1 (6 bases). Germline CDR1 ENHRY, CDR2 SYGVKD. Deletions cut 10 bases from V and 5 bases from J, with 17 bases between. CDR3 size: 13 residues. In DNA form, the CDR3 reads TGTGCCAGCATGGACAGACCTCGGGAGACCCAGTACTTC. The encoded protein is CASMDRPRETQYF.

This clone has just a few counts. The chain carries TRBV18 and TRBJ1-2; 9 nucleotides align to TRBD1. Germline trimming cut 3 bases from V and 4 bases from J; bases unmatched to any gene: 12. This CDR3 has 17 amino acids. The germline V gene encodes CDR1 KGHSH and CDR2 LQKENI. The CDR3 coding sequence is TGTGCCAGCTCACCTCGAATATCGGACAGGGGCCCCTATGGCTACACCTTC. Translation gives CASSPRISDRGPYGYTF.

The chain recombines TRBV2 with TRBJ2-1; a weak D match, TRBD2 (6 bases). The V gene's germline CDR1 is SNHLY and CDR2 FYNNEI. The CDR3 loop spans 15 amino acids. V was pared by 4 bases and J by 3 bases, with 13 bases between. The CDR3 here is CASSVGLEIYNEQFF. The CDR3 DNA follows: TGTGCCAGCAGTGTGGGACTTGAGATCTACAATGAGCAGTTCTTC.

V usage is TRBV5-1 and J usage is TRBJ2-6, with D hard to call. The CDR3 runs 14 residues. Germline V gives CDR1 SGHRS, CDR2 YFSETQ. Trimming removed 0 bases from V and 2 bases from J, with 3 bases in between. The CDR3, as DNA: TGCGCCAGCAGCTTGGAGGCTGGGGCCAACGTCCTGACTTTC. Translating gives CASSLEAGANVLTF.

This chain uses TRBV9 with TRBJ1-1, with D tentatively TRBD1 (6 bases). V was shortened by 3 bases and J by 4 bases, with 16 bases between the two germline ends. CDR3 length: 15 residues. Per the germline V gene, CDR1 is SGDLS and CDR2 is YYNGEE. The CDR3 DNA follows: TGTGCCAGCAGCGACCGGACAGACTACCGCACTGAAGCTTTCTTT. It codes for CASSDRTDYRTEAFF.

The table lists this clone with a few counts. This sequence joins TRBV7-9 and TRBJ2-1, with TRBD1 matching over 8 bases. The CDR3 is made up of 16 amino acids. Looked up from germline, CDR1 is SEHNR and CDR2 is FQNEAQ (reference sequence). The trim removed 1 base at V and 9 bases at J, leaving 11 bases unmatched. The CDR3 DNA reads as TGTGCCAGCAGCTTAGGAGAGCAGGGGGCAAGGATTGAGCAGTTCTTC. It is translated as CASSLGEQGARIEQFF.

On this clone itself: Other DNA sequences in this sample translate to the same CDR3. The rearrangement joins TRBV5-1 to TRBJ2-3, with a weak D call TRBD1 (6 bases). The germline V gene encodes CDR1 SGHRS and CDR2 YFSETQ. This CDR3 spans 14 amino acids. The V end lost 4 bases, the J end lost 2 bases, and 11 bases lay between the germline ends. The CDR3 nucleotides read TGCGCCAGCAGCCCCGGGACACCCACAGATACGCAGTATTTT. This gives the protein CASSPGTPTDTQYF.

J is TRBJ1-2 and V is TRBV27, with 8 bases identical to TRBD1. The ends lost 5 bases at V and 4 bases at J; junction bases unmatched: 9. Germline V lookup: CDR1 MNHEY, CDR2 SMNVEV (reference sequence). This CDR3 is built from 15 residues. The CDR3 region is CASSQKQGEGYGYTF. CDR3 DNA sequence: TGTGCCAGCAGTCAAAAACAGGGGGAAGGCTATGGCTACACCTTC.

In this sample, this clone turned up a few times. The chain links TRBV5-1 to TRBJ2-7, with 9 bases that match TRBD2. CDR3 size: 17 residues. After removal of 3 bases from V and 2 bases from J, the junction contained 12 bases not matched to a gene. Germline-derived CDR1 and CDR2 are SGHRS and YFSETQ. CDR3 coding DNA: TGCGCCAGCAGCTGGGGCCTAAGCGGGGGGCTGCCCTACGAGCAGTACTTC. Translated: CASSWGLSGGLPYEQYF.

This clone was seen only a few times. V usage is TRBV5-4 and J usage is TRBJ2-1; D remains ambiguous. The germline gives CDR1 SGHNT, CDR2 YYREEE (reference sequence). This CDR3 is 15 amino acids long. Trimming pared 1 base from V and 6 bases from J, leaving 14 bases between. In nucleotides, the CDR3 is TGTGCCAGCAGCTTGATCCCTCCTGGGGTCAATGAGCAGTTCTTC. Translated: CASSLIPPGVNEQFF.

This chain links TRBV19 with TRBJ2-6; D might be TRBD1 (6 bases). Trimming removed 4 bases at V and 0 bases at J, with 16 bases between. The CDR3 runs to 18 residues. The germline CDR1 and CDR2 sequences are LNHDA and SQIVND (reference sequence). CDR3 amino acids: CASSTLQGSGSGANVLTF. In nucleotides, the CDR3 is TGTGCCAGTAGTACCCTACAGGGTTCAGGCTCTGGGGCCAACGTCCTGACTTTC.

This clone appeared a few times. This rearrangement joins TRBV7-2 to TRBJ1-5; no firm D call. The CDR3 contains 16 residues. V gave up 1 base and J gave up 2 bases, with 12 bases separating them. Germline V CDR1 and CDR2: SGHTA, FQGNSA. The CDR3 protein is CASSLVAAKGNQPQHF. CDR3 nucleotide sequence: TGTGCCAGCAGCTTAGTTGCTGCAAAGGGCAATCAGCCCCAGCATTTT.

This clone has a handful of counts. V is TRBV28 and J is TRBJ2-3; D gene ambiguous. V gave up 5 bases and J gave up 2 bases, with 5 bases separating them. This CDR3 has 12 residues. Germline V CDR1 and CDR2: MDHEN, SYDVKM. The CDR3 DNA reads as TGTGCCAGCAGTGCCTACACAGATACGCAGTATTTT. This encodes CASSAYTDTQYF.

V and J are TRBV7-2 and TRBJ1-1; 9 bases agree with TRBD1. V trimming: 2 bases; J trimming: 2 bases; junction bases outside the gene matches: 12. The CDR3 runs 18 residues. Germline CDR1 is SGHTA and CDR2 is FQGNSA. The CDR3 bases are TGTGCCAGCAGCTTAAAAAGGACAGGGGTTTGGACCAACACTGAAGCTTTCTTT. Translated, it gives CASSLKRTGVWTNTEAFF.

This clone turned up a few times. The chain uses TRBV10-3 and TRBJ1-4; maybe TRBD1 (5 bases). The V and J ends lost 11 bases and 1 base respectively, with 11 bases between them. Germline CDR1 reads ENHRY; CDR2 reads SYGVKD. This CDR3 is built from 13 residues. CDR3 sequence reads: CASTAGTNEKLFF. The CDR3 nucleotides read TGTGCCTCGACAGCGGGAACTAATGAAAAACTGTTTTTT.

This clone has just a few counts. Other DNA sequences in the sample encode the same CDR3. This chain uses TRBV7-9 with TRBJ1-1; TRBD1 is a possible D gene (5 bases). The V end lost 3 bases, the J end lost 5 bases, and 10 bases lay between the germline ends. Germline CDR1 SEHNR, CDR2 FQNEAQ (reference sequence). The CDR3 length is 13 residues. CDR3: CASSLGGWTEAFF. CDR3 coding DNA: TGTGCCAGCAGCTTGGGGGGATGGACTGAAGCTTTCTTT.